The present T cell receptor (beta chain) was sequenced within a study of blood T cell repertoires in COVID-19 (dated by TCRdb to 2018 to 2020). Regarding the complete study: The collaborator samples originated in the United States, Italy and Spain and spanned the acute and convalescent phases of COVID-19. The material from the prospective study consisted of cDNA or gDNA derived from T cells, B-cell-depleted T cells, or PBMCs. The repertoires were released in a freely available public database intended as a resource for research on the immune response to SARS-CoV-2. Sample metadata almost always included a de-identified subject ID, COVID-19 status, age in years and sex. Samples came from the ongoing ImmuneRACE study (first 160 participants) plus 1,254 subjects from 6 global collaborators. Where available, HLA class I and class II types were obtained from metadata supplied by the sample provider rather than from assay-based typing. The dataset comprised deeply sampled blood TCRbeta repertoires from subjects exposed to, actively infected with, or recovered from COVID-19.

TCRbeta CDR3 regions were amplified from genomic DNA by means of the immunoSEQ Assay, a bias-controlled multiplex PCR. As for the original processing: Nucleated cell counts per sample were estimated from amplification of reference gene primers within the assay. Sequence reads were collapsed and filtered to measure the absolute abundance of every unique TCRbeta CDR3 rearrangement. For each sample, productive Simpson clonality was calculated by taking the square root of Simpson's diversity index across productive rearrangements. TCRdb provides this immuneACCESS table in a form limited to in-frame rearrangements. Some clones are lacking; in checked studies, under half of them reflect an unresolved V gene, and why the rest are absent is not known. For V, J and clone size, that table is used; D and trimming come from the DNA. The sample includes around 300,000 clones, with 85% to 90% observed a single time. The ten top clones hold roughly 3.7% of the sample.

Counted from cysteine to phenylalanine, this CDR3 has 15 amino acids. The CDR3 DNA has 45 bases and is translated from base 1. Per the germline V gene, SGDLS is the CDR1 and YYNGEE is the CDR2. The V and J ends are trimmed by 2 bases and 0 bases, leaving 9 bases between them. The collaborating institutions used their own protocols to collect whole blood in K2EDTA tubes. For TCRbeta analysis, collaborators shipped samples as frozen whole blood, isolated PBMCs, or DNA extracted from either of those sample types. To note about this clone: This receptor's antigen is unknown. Per-base qualities were not stored, and no clone one base away is much larger.

The paper as a whole reports these results and caveats: How much clinical and demographic metadata was included differed by source and by participant, and the metadata was provided uncurated.

The chain joins TRBV9 to TRBJ1-3, and possibly TRBD1, on 6 matching bases. Input material: peripheral blood. This receptor was obtained from a woman aged 40 to 50 with acute or convalescent COVID-19. The CDR3 protein sequence reads: CASSVGQSSGNTIYF. The sequence in DNA is TGTGCCAGCAGCGTCGGACAGTCCTCTGGAAACACCATATATTTT.